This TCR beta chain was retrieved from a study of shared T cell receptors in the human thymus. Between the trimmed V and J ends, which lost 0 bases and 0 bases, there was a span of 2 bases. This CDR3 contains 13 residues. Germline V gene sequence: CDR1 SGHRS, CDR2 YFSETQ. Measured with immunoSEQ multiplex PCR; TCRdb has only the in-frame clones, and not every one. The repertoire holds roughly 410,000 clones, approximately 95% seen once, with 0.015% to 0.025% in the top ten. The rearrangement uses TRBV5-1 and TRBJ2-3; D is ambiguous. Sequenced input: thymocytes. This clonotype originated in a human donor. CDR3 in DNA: TGCGCCAGCAGCTTGGGGAGCACAGATACGCAGTATTTT. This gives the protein CASSLGSTDTQYF.